The clone carrying this T cell receptor beta chain was observed a few times. What it binds is unknown. The sample is drawn from a study of identical twins. Overall study results and limits: Insertions were fewer in abundant cord blood beta clonotypes, whereas memory repertoires showed none of this pattern.

Germline values: CDR1 SQVTM, CDR2 ANQGSEA. V was pared by 7 bases and J by 4 bases, with 13 bases between. This CDR3 is built from 12 residues. TCRdb passed the 5' RACE reads through MiXCR, listing each CDR3 protein once. The data show approximately 600,000 distinct CDR3 sequences, nearly 10% seen once. Only healthy Caucasians were enrolled as donors. These same records also appear under a second study, on yellow fever vaccine responses in identical twins.

Material for sequencing was PBMCs. The rearrangement links TRBV29-1 to TRBJ2-5; D unclear. The receptor was derived from a young woman in good health. In DNA form, the CDR3 reads TGCAGCGCCTCAATGGCAGGAGAGACCCAGTACTTC. Its translation: CSASMAGETQYF.